This TCR beta chain appears in the sequencing data of a study of blood T cell repertoires in COVID-19. TCRdb's table, derived via immunoSEQ multiplex PCR, lists solely in-frame clones and lacks some. There are 250,000 or so clones in the sample; more than 65% occur only once, and around 3.7% lies in the top ten. The study recruited people aged 18 to 89 years across approximately 24 US areas. The clonotype comes from a man aged 45-65 years who had recovered from COVID-19. Material for sequencing was PBMCs or T cells enriched from blood (not recorded which).

The CDR3 DNA sequence: TGTGCCACCAGTGATGCGACAGGACTTGAAGCTTTCTTT. Translation: CATSDATGLEAFF. V usage is TRBV24-1 and J usage is TRBJ1-1, with D maybe TRBD1 (6 bases). Germline V lookup: CDR1 KGHDR, CDR2 SFDVKD. The CDR3 contains 13 residues. V lost 3 bases to trimming and J lost 7 bases, with 11 bases between them.